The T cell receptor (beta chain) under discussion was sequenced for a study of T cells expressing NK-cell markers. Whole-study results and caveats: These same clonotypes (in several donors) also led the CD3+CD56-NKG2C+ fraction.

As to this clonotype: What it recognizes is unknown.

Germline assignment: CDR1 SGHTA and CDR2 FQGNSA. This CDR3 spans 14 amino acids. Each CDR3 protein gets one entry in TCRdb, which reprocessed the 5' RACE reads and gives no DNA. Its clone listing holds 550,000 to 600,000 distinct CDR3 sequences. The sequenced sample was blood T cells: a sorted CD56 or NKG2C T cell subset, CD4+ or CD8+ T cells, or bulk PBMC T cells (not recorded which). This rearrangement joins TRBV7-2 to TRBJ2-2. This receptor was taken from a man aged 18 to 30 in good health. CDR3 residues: CASSLQAHARELFF.